Below are 19 T cell receptor beta chains sequenced from a single sample in a study of blood T cell repertoires in COVID-19. TCRdb's table, derived via immunoSEQ multiplex PCR, lists solely in-frame clones and lacks some. The sample contains 150,000 to 200,000 clones, 80% to 90% of which appear only once. Sequenced input: peripheral blood. The receptors shown here come from a human donor with active or convalescent COVID-19. The donor label of this sample is uncertain.

This sequence joins TRBV7-8 and TRBJ2-1; 7 bases agree with TRBD1. V lost 5 bases, J lost 0 bases, and 4 bases stayed unmatched. In germline, CDR1 is SGHVS, CDR2 FQNEAQ. The CDR3 length is 15 residues. CDR3 nucleotide sequence: TGTGCCAGCAGCCGGGACAGCAGCTCCTACAATGAGCAGTTCTTC. The encoded protein is CASSRDSSSYNEQFF.

The chain couples TRBV2 to TRBJ2-7, with 8 bases fitting TRBD2. The CDR3 is 15 residues long. Germline V gene data show CDR1 as SNHLY and CDR2 as FYNNEI. Germline trimming cut 8 bases from V and 1 base from J; bases unmatched to any gene: 10. The CDR3 loop is CASRVGIAGSYEQYF. CDR3 DNA sequence: TGTGCCAGCCGAGTAGGAATAGCGGGGTCCTACGAGCAGTACTTC.

The V and J genes are TRBV9 and TRBJ2-1, with TRBD1 matching over 7 bases. This CDR3 has 14 amino acids. With V trimmed by 5 bases and J by 9 bases, 11 bases remained unmatched. In germline, CDR1 is SGDLS, CDR2 YYNGEE. The CDR3 DNA is TGTGCCAGCAGTCGAGACAGGGAGTGGGGTGAGCAGTTCTTC. Translating it yields CASSRDREWGEQFF.

This clone was seen once. The chain is built from TRBV30 and TRBJ2-3; D may be TRBD2 (5 bases). Germline assignment: CDR1 GTSNPN and CDR2 SVGIG (reference sequence). CDR3 size: 16 residues. V was trimmed by 1 base and J by 2 bases, leaving 16 bases between them. The CDR3 nucleotides read TGTGCCTGGAGTGACACCACTAGTTATGACACAGATACGCAGTATTTT. Protein sequence: CAWSDTTSYDTDTQYF. Supplemented by reference TRBV30 and TRBJ2-3, the full variable domain reads SQTIHQWPATLVQPVGSPLSLECTVEGTSNPNLYWYRQAAGRGLQLLFYSVGIGQISSEVPQNLSASRPQDRQFILSSKKLLLSDSGFYLCAWSDTTSYDTDTQYFGPGTRLTVL.

V usage is TRBV19 and J usage is TRBJ1-4, with 8 bases aligning to TRBD1. This CDR3 has 15 residues. Germline V CDR1 and CDR2: LNHDA, SQIVND (reference sequence). V lost 4 bases to trimming and J lost 3 bases; unmatched junction nucleotides: 4. The CDR3: CASSTRTGSNEKLFF. CDR3 DNA: TGTGCCAGTAGTACCAGGACAGGGTCTAATGAAAAACTGTTTTTT.

This chain connects TRBV11-3 to TRBJ2-2, with 12 nucleotides matching TRBD2. J was trimmed by 5 bases and V by 3 bases; bases with no gene match: 4. The CDR3 length is 16 residues. Germline assignment: CDR1 SGHNT and CDR2 YENEEA. The CDR3 loop is CASSFLAGGRTGELFF. Written as DNA, the CDR3 is TGTGCCAGCAGCTTCCTAGCGGGAGGGCGGACCGGGGAGCTGTTTTTT. Together with reference TRBV11-3 and TRBJ2-2, the CDR3 gives the full variable domain: EAGVVQSPRYKIIEKKQPVAFWCNPISGHNTLYWYLQNLGQGPELLIRYENEEAVDDSQLPKDRFSAERLKGVDSTLKIQPAELGDSAVYLCASSFLAGGRTGELFFGEGSRLTVL.

V usage is TRBV3-1 (or the pseudogene TRBV3-2) and J usage is TRBJ2-1; 8 bases map to TRBD2. CDR3 length: 14 amino acids. In germline, CDR1 is LGHDT, CDR2 YNNKEL (reference sequence). V lost 1 base and J lost 7; bases outside the gene matches: 3. CDR3: CASSQARLANEQFF. The DNA of the CDR3 is TGTGCCAGCAGCCAAGCCCGACTAGCGAATGAGCAGTTCTTC.

This chain links TRBV5-6 with TRBJ2-2; D not certain. This CDR3 has 13 residues. Trimming took 4 bases from V and 6 from J, leaving 10 bases between them. Germline CDR1 is SGHDT and CDR2 is YYEEEE. CDR3 in amino acids: CASSADTSGELFF. For the CDR3, the DNA is TGTGCCAGCAGCGCCGACACCTCCGGGGAGCTGTTTTTT.

This chain uses TRBV9 with TRBJ2-5, with TRBD1 matching over 9 bases. The CDR3 sequence is 15 residues long. Trimming at V came to 4 bases and at J to 5 bases, leaving 9 bases not matched to a gene. The V gene's germline CDR1 is SGDLS and CDR2 YYNGEE. The CDR3 region is CASSPSDRGIETQYF. DNA of the CDR3: TGTGCCAGCAGCCCATCGGACAGGGGAATCGAGACCCAGTACTTC.

The rearrangement links TRBV3-1 (or the pseudogene TRBV3-2) to TRBJ2-7; D is possibly TRBD2 (7 bases). CDR3 length: 14 amino acids. Per the germline V gene, CDR1 is LGHDT and CDR2 is YNNKEL (reference sequence). Trimming pared 1 base from V and 4 bases from J, leaving 11 bases between. CDR3 sequence reads: CASSQGGRGYEQYF. The CDR3 DNA reads TGTGCCAGCAGCCAAGGTGGGAGGGGGTACGAGCAGTACTTC.

This clone has only a few counts. The chain joins TRBV2 to TRBJ2-2; D gene ambiguous. The CDR3 has 13 amino acids. The germline CDR1 and CDR2 sequences are SNHLY and FYNNEI. V lost 4 bases and J lost 2, with 5 bases in between. In DNA, the CDR3 is TGTGCCAGCAGTGTTCTTAACACCGGGGAGCTGTTTTTT. Protein product: CASSVLNTGELFF.

V is TRBV27 and J is TRBJ1-2; a possible D gene is TRBD1 (5 bases). V gave up 1 base and J gave up 8 bases, with 11 bases separating them. Germline V gives CDR1 MNHEY, CDR2 SMNVEV (reference sequence). This CDR3 contains 13 residues. The CDR3 here is CASSLWQGDGYTF. The CDR3 coding sequence is TGTGCCAGCAGTTTATGGCAGGGTGACGGCTACACCTTC.

V gene TRBV5-6 combines with J gene TRBJ2-1; a possible D gene is TRBD2 (5 bases). CDR3 size: 16 residues. Germline CDR1 SGHDT, CDR2 YYEEEE. Trimming cost V 0 bases and J 0 bases, with 10 bases left between them. The CDR3 nucleotides are TGTGCCAGCAGCTTGGAGCGGAAAAGCTCCTACAATGAGCAGTTCTTC. Protein product: CASSLERKSSYNEQFF.

This clone appeared once. The chain links TRBV2 to TRBJ2-7, with D maybe TRBD2 (6 bases). V shed 7 bases and J shed 6 bases, with 16 bases lying between them. This CDR3 spans 13 amino acids. CDR1 is SNHLY, CDR2 FYNNEI, per germline. The DNA for the CDR3 is TGTGCCAGCAACGCGGGAATGGTTGGCGAGCAGTACTTC. Its protein product is CASNAGMVGEQYF.

This chain links TRBV10-3 with TRBJ2-3; the match to TRBD2 covers 7 bases. Germline V lookup: CDR1 ENHRY, CDR2 SYGVKD. V lost 6 bases, J lost 2 bases, and 14 bases stayed unmatched. CDR3 length: 17 amino acids. The CDR3 sequence is CAIRASVVGGITDTQYF. CDR3 DNA sequence: TGTGCCATCAGGGCGTCGGTAGTGGGAGGGATCACAGATACGCAGTATTTT.

This chain joins TRBV19 and TRBJ2-2, with 7 bases identical to TRBD1. The germline V gene encodes CDR1 LNHDA and CDR2 SQIVND (reference sequence). Trimming took 7 bases from V and 0 from J; bases not matched to a gene: 5. CDR3 length equals 15 residues. The CDR3 loop is CASTRQGSNTGELFF. In nucleotides, the CDR3 is TGTGCCAGTACGCGACAGGGATCGAACACCGGGGAGCTGTTTTTT. The whole variable domain, remainder taken from reference TRBV19 and TRBJ2-2, is DGGITQSPKYLFRKEGQNVTLSCEQNLNHDAMYWYRQDPGQGLRLIYYSQIVNDFQKGDIAEGYSVSREKKESFPLTVTSAQKNPTAFYLCASTRQGSNTGELFFGEGSRLTVL.

This sequence joins TRBV5-1 and TRBJ1-2; TRBD1 agrees at 7 bases. Unmatched junction bases numbered 19, after V lost 1 base and J lost 4 bases. Germline V gene sequence: CDR1 SGHRS, CDR2 YFSETQ. This CDR3 region has 19 residues. This CDR3 is CASSLLRFHPDRKFYGYTF. In DNA form, the CDR3 reads TGCGCCAGCAGCTTGTTGCGGTTTCACCCGGACAGGAAATTCTATGGCTACACCTTC.

The chain links TRBV28 to TRBJ2-7; 7 bases line up with TRBD2. V dropped 4 bases and J dropped 2; count of bases not matched to a gene: 11. CDR3 size: 16 residues. The germline CDR1 and CDR2 sequences are MDHEN and SYDVKM. The CDR3 reads CASSSWGGTPTYEQYF. The CDR3 bases are TGTGCCAGCAGTTCTTGGGGGGGAACGCCTACCTACGAGCAGTACTTC.

The chain uses TRBV7-3 and TRBJ1-6; tentative D call: TRBD1 (6 bases). The CDR3 has 14 residues. Between the trimmed V and J ends, which lost 5 bases and 8 bases, there was a span of 13 bases. Per germline, CDR1 SGHTA and CDR2 FQGTGA. As DNA, the CDR3 is TGTGCCAGCAGCCTGACAGGTTTCGATTCACCCCTCCACTTT. This gives the protein CASSLTGFDSPLHF.